One sample yielded the 19 T cell receptor beta chains listed below, sequenced in a study of blood T cells in healthy people across ages. A sample-barcoded 5' primer and a J-beta primer mix were used in a second PCR of roughly 7 to 11 cycles. TCRdb re-derived calls from the 5' RACE reads in MiXCR, one entry per CDR3 protein. The sample includes some 1.8 million distinct CDR3 sequences, about two fifths of them seen just once. Sample: blood. These receptors all stem from a human donor in good health.

This clonotype was counted a few times. The rearrangement uses TRBV5-5 and TRBJ2-7; no definite D call. From germline, CDR1 is SGHKS and CDR2 YYEKEE (reference sequence). The germline V and J ends were trimmed by 0 bases and 0 bases, with 4 bases remaining between them. CDR3 length: 13 amino acids. CDR3 bases: TGTGCCAGCAGCTTGGTCCACTCCTACGAGCAGTACTTC. This encodes CASSLVHSYEQYF.

This clonotype has just one count. The chain recombines TRBV21-1 with TRBJ1-5. TRBV21-1 is reported as a pseudogene. This CDR3 is built from 16 residues. CDR3 sequence (DNA): TGTGCCAGCAGCCTCCGAAGACGGGTTAGCAATCAGCCCCAGCATTTT. This gives the protein CASSLRRRVSNQPQHF.

This sequence joins TRBV11-3 and TRBJ2-7; D gene unclear. Gene TRBJ2-5 matches the end of the DNA better, so the J call may be wrong. The CDR3 is 14 amino acids. Germline V gene lookup returns CDR1 SGHNT and CDR2 YENEEA. CDR3 loop: CASSFSDVQETQYF. The CDR3 DNA reads as TGTGCCAGCAGCTTCTCGGACGTTCAAGAGACCCAGTACTTC.

The chain combines TRBV4-3 with TRBJ2-3; 9 nucleotides align to TRBD2. The CDR3 has 15 amino acids. Germline CDR1 LGHNA, CDR2 YSLEER. The V segment lost 2 bases and the J segment 7 bases; nucleotides outside the gene matches: 7. The CDR3 sequence: CASSQRSGGKNTQYF. The CDR3, as DNA: TGCGCCAGCAGCCAAAGGAGCGGGGGGAAAAATACGCAGTATTTT.

The chain joins TRBV20-1 to TRBJ1-2; a possible D gene is TRBD1 (5 bases). The CDR3 loop spans 11 amino acids. From germline, CDR1 is DFQATT and CDR2 SNEGSKA (reference sequence). Deletions cut 8 bases from V and 3 bases from J, with 10 bases between. The chain's CDR3 is CSSTEDYGYTF. The DNA of the CDR3 is TGCAGTTCGACAGAAGACTATGGCTACACCTTC.

The chain combines TRBV10-3 with TRBJ1-4; D unclear. This CDR3 comprises 17 residues. V lost 6 bases to trimming and J lost 0 bases, with 17 bases between them. CDR1 ENHRY and CDR2 SYGVKD come from the germline V gene. The CDR3 loop reads CAISPLLGFSTNEKLFF. The CDR3, as DNA: TGTGCCATCAGCCCGCTCCTGGGGTTTTCAACTAATGAAAAACTGTTTTTT.

This clonotype appeared a few times. The chain links TRBV5-1 to TRBJ2-7; 8 nucleotides match TRBD1. The V and J ends lost 4 bases and 11 bases, in that order; junction bases with no gene match: 8. Germline V gives CDR1 SGHRS, CDR2 YFSETQ. This CDR3 has 12 residues. CDR3 sequence (DNA): TGCGCCAGCAGCACCGGACAGGGAATGGAGTACTTC. Its protein is CASSTGQGMEYF. Looking up the rest from reference TRBV5-1 and TRBJ2-7 gives the full variable domain: KAGVTQTPRYLIKTRGQQVTLSCSPISGHRSVSWYQQTPGQGLQFLFEYFSETQRNKGNFPGRFSGRQFSNSRSEMNVSTLELGDSALYLCASSTGQGMEYFGPGTRLTVT.

This rearrangement joins TRBV27 to TRBJ2-4; 7 nucleotides match TRBD1. Gene TRBJ2-7 matches the end of the DNA better, so the J call may be wrong. From germline, CDR1 is MNHEY and CDR2 SMNVEV (reference sequence). The CDR3 is 12 amino acids. The CDR3 here is CASKGGFLEQYF. CDR3 bases: TGTGCCAGCAAAGGGGGCTTCCTCGAGCAGTACTTC.

Only a few counts were recorded for this clonotype. CDR3 in amino acids: CASSPGRAAGYEQYF. The CDR3 nucleotides read TGTGCCAGCAGCCCGGGAAGGGCCGCGGGATACGAGCAGTACTTC. The chain recombines TRBV9 with TRBJ2-7, with a possible D match to TRBD2 (6 bases). Trimming pared 4 bases from V and 4 bases from J, leaving 18 bases between. The CDR3 totals 15 residues. The V gene's germline CDR1 is SGDLS and CDR2 YYNGEE.

The V and J genes are TRBV6-1 and TRBJ1-1; D is possibly TRBD1 (5 bases). Trimming cost V 2 bases and J 11 bases, with 15 bases left between them. This CDR3 contains 13 residues. Germline CDR1 reads MNHNS; CDR2 reads SASEGT. The CDR3 reads CASSEIQALWAFF. The CDR3 DNA follows: TGTGCCAGCAGTGAAATACAGGCACTTTGGGCTTTCTTT.

V is TRBV9 and J is TRBJ2-1; the match to TRBD1 covers 11 bases. Unmatched junction bases numbered 8, after V lost 2 bases and J lost 7 bases. Germline V gene lookup returns CDR1 SGDLS and CDR2 YYNGEE. The CDR3 has 16 amino acids. DNA of the CDR3: TGTGCCAGCAGCGTCCTGGGACAGGGGGTCTTAAATGAGCAGTTCTTC. It specifies CASSVLGQGVLNEQFF.

This clonotype was counted once. This chain connects TRBV3-1 to TRBJ2-1, with 10 positions matching TRBD1. CDR1 and CDR2 from the germline V gene are LGHDT and YNNKEL (reference sequence). This CDR3 comprises 17 residues. V shed 4 bases, J shed 3 bases, and the junction held 9 bases outside the gene matches. CDR3 sequence reads: CASSPYPGQGIYNEQFF. The CDR3 DNA reads as TGTGCCAGCAGCCCCTATCCGGGACAGGGGATCTACAATGAGCAGTTCTTC.

This sequence joins TRBV18 and TRBJ2-7; 10 bases map to TRBD2. Per the germline V gene, CDR1 is KGHSH and CDR2 is LQKENI. After removal of 5 bases from V and 4 bases from J, the junction contained 5 bases not matched to a gene. The CDR3 has 14 amino acids. CDR3 nucleotides: TGTGCCAGCTCAGTAGCGGGGGGACGGTACGAGCAGTACTTC. Translated, it gives CASSVAGGRYEQYF.

The count of this clonotype is one. The V gene is TRBV7-9, the J gene TRBJ1-1; D possibly corresponds to TRBD1 (6 bases). V lost 5 bases, J lost 2 bases, and 15 bases lay in between. Germline CDR1 and CDR2: SEHNR and FQNEAQ (reference sequence). The CDR3 contains 15 residues. The CDR3 reads CASSAPGHLNTEAFF. The CDR3 coding sequence is TGTGCCAGCAGCGCCCCGGGACACTTAAACACTGAAGCTTTCTTT.

The chain recombines TRBV5-1 with TRBJ1-2, with D tentatively TRBD1 (6 bases). The CDR3 runs 18 residues. V was pared by 3 bases and J by 3 bases, with 24 bases between. CDR1 SGHRS and CDR2 YFSETQ come from the germline V gene. Here the CDR3 reads CASSSPGGYPLQDYGYTF. CDR3 DNA: TGCGCCAGCAGCTCTCCGGGGGGCTATCCCCTCCAGGACTATGGCTACACCTTC.

V is TRBV12-3 or TRBV12-4 and J is TRBJ2-3, with 7 bases that match TRBD1. J lost 4 bases, V lost 5 bases, and 9 bases had no gene match. The CDR3 has 15 residues. CDR3 DNA: TGTGCCAGCAGTCCCGAGACAGGGTTCGCAGATACGCAGTATTTT. It is translated as CASSPETGFADTQYF.

This sequence joins TRBV20-1 and TRBJ2-1, with 8 bases aligning to TRBD2. The ends lost 2 bases at V and 5 bases at J; junction bases unmatched: 11. CDR3 length equals 16 residues. CDR1 DFQATT and CDR2 SNEGSKA come from the germline V gene (reference sequence). CDR3 sequence reads: CSARKPPGLGNNEQFF. CDR3 DNA: TGCAGTGCTAGAAAACCTCCGGGACTAGGGAACAATGAGCAGTTCTTC.

The rearrangement joins TRBV7-2 to TRBJ2-5, with 8 bases matching TRBD1. Germline V gene sequence: CDR1 SGHTA, CDR2 FQGNSA. J gave up 4 bases and V 0 bases, and 1 base lay outside the gene matches. This CDR3 has 14 amino acids. The CDR3, as DNA: TGTGCCAGCAGCTTAGCGGGGACAGGAGAGACCCAGTACTTC. It specifies CASSLAGTGETQYF.

V gene TRBV4-1 combines with J gene TRBJ2-7, with D tentatively TRBD2 (5 bases). The CDR3 extends over 15 amino acids. V lost 1 base to trimming and J lost 2 bases, with 12 bases between them. Looked up from germline, CDR1 is MGHRA and CDR2 is YSYEKL. CDR3 nucleotide sequence: TGCGCCAGCAGCCAAGTAGGACTCGCAACCTACGAGCAGTACTTC. Protein product: CASSQVGLATYEQYF.